The present entry profiles one T cell receptor (beta chain) with its context. Method: immunoSEQ multiplex PCR; TCRdb's copy keeps in-frame clones and lacks some. The sample carries about 210,000 clones, 75% to 85% recorded once. This sample stems from a study of blood T cell repertoires in COVID-19. The receptor was derived from a man aged 35 to 55 who had recovered from COVID-19. The specimen sequenced was PBMCs or T cells enriched from blood (not recorded which).

The CDR3 coding sequence is TGTGCCAGTAGTATAGAGAGGGCGCGTGGCTACACCTTC. Protein sequence: CASSIERARGYTF. The genes are TRBV19 and TRBJ1-2; D remains unclear. The CDR3 consists of 13 residues. V dropped 0 bases and J dropped 7 bases, with 9 bases sitting between them. Germline CDR1 is LNHDA and CDR2 is SQIVND (reference sequence).